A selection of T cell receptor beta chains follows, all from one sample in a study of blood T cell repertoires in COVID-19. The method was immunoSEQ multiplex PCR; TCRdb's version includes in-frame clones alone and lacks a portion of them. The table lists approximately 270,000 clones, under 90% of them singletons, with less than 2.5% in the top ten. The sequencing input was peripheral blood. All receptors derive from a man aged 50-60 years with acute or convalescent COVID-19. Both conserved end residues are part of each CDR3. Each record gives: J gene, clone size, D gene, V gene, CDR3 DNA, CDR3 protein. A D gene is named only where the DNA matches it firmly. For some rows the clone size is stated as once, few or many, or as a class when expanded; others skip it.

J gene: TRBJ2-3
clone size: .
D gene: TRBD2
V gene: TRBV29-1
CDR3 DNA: TGCAGCGCCAAAGGGGGAACTAGCGGGGAGATTAGCACAGATACGCAGTATTTT
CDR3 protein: CSAKGGTSGEISTDTQYF

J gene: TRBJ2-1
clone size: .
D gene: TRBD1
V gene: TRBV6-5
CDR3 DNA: TGTGCCAGCAGCCGACAGGGGGTCAACAATGAGCAGTTCTTC
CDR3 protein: CASSRQGVNNEQFF

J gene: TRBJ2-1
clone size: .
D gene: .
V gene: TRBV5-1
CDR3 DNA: TGCGCCAGCAGCTATAGCGACAATGAGCAGTTCTTC
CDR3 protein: CASSYSDNEQFF

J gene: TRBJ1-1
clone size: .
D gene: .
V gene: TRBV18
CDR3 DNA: TGTGCCAGCTCACCAATTGGGGGGGGAGAAGCTTTCTTT
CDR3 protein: CASSPIGGGEAFF

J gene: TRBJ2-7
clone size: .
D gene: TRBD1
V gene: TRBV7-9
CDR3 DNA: TGTGCCAGCAGCTTGGCCGGGACAGGGGCCTACGAGCAGTACTTC
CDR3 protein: CASSLAGTGAYEQYF

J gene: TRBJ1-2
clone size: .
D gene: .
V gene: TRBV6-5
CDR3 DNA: TGTGCCAGCAGTTACTCGAATTCCGGTCTCTATGGCTACACCTTC
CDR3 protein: CASSYSNSGLYGYTF

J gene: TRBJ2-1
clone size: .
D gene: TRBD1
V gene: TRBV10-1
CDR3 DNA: TGCGCCAGCAGTGAGTCGACAGGGGAGGTTGAGCAGTTCTTC
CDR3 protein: CASSESTGEVEQFF

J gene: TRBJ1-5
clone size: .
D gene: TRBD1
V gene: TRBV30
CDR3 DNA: TGTGCCTGGAGTAAACAGGGGGATCAGCCCCAGCATTTT
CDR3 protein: CAWSKQGDQPQHF

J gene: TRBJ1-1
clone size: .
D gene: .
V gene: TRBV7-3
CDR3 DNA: TGTGCCAGCAGCTTAACGGCTGGCACTGAAGCTTTCTTT
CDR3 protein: CASSLTAGTEAFF

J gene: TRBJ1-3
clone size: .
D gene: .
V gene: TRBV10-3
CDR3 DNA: TGTGCCATCAGTGAACCGGCGGATGGAAACACCATATATTTT
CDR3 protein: CAISEPADGNTIYF

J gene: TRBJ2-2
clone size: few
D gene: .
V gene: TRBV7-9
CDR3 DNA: TGTGCCAGCAGCTTAGGACCGGCAGGGGAAGGGGAGCTGTTTTTT
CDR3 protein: CASSLGPAGEGELFF